The 15 T cell receptor beta chains reported below all come from one sample, sequenced in a study of blood T cell repertoires in COVID-19. Some clones are missing from TCRdb's copy, which holds only in-frame ones; the method was immunoSEQ multiplex PCR. In the table there are 150,000 to 200,000 clones, 85% of which are singletons. The material sequenced was peripheral blood. The receptors were gathered from a human donor with acute or convalescent COVID-19. The donor label of this sample is uncertain.

CDR3 protein: CASRPTEEQGRSEQYF. The CDR3 DNA reads TGTGCCAGCAGACCGACAGAGGAACAGGGTCGCAGCGAGCAGTACTTC. This rearrangement joins TRBV9 to TRBJ2-7; D perhaps matches TRBD1 (6 bases). V lost 5 bases and J lost 6, with 24 bases in between. This CDR3 is 16 amino acids long. Germline CDR1 reads SGDLS; CDR2 reads YYNGEE. Filled out from reference TRBV9 and TRBJ2-7, the complete variable domain reads DSGVTQTPKHLITATGQRVTLRCSPRSGDLSVYWYQQSLDQGLQFLIQYYNGEERAKGNILERFSAQQFPDLHSELNLSSLELGDSALYFCASRPTEEQGRSEQYFGPGTRLTVT.

The J gene is TRBJ2-2, the V gene TRBV5-1; 10 bases map to TRBD2. V shed 5 bases, J shed 8 bases, and the junction held 9 bases outside the gene matches. Germline V CDR1 and CDR2: SGHRS, YFSETQ. The CDR3 has 15 residues. CDR3 loop: CASSPTSGVGGELFF. The CDR3, as DNA: TGCGCCAGCAGTCCTACTAGCGGGGTAGGAGGGGAGCTGTTTTTT.

This clone was seen only once. The chain links TRBV12-3 or TRBV12-4 to TRBJ1-1; perhaps TRBD1 as D (6 bases). The CDR3 contains 13 residues. V lost 6 bases and J lost 1, with 9 bases in between. DNA of the CDR3: TGTGCCAGCAGGGCGACAGGGAACACTGAAGCTTTCTTT. This sequence encodes CASRATGNTEAFF.

V is TRBV5-6 and J is TRBJ1-4; tentatively, D is TRBD1 (6 bases). The CDR3 loop spans 13 amino acids. Per the germline V gene, CDR1 is SGHDT and CDR2 is YYEEEE. Trimming stripped 3 bases from V and 6 bases from J, with 9 bases between. CDR3 DNA: TGTGCCAGCAGCTACAGGGTGGATGAAAAACTGTTTTTT. Its protein is CASSYRVDEKLFF.

The J gene is TRBJ2-1, the V gene TRBV24-1, with D hard to call. The CDR3 has 16 amino acids. In germline, CDR1 is KGHDR, CDR2 SFDVKD. Trimming pared 7 bases from V and 0 bases from J, leaving 15 bases between. CDR3 DNA: TGTGCCACCAGCGCTTTAGACATCAGCTCCTACAATGAGCAGTTCTTC. Translation gives CATSALDISSYNEQFF.

This clone has just a few counts. The gene calls are TRBV4-1 and TRBJ1-1; TRBD1 might be the D (6 bases). Germline values: CDR1 MGHRA, CDR2 YSYEKL. Trimming cost V 3 bases and J 0 bases, with 20 bases left between them. CDR3 length: 18 residues. The CDR3 DNA reads as TGCGCCAGCAGCCAGACAGGCTTTTTTGTATCGATGAACACTGAAGCTTTCTTT. Protein: CASSQTGFFVSMNTEAFF.

The chain links TRBV18 to TRBJ1-6; 9 nucleotides line up with TRBD1. Germline CDR1 KGHSH, CDR2 LQKENI. Germline trimming cut 3 bases from V and 0 bases from J; bases unmatched to any gene: 9. This CDR3 is 19 amino acids long. The CDR3 coding sequence is TGTGCCAGCTCACCCGACGGACAGGGGATTTTCTCCTATAATTCACCCCTCCACTTT. It is translated as CASSPDGQGIFSYNSPLHF.

The chain joins TRBV5-8 to TRBJ1-2; D perhaps matches TRBD1 (5 bases). This CDR3 has 15 residues. Trimming took 4 bases from V and 4 from J, leaving 17 bases between them. Per the germline V gene, CDR1 is SGHTS and CDR2 is YDEGEE. The CDR3 DNA sequence: TGTGCCAGCAGCCCATGGGGTAGGGGCGGCTATGGCTACACCTTC. It is translated as CASSPWGRGGYGYTF.

The rearrangement links TRBV29-1 to TRBJ2-2, with D tentatively TRBD1 (5 bases). The germline CDR1 and CDR2 sequences are SQVTM and ANQGSEA. The V end lost 5 bases, the J end lost 3 bases, and 13 bases lay between the germline ends. This CDR3 spans 14 amino acids. The CDR3 spells CSVRTSIDTGELFF. Here the CDR3 DNA reads TGCAGCGTTCGGACAAGCATAGACACCGGGGAGCTGTTTTTT.

The V and J genes are TRBV27 and TRBJ1-2; D is perhaps TRBD1 (5 bases). The germline V gene encodes CDR1 MNHEY and CDR2 SMNVEV (reference sequence). There are 16 residues in the CDR3. The V end lost 5 bases, the J end lost 2 bases, and 18 bases lay between the germline ends. The CDR3 is CASSPYPRANNYGYTF. Here the CDR3 DNA reads TGTGCCAGCAGTCCATATCCCAGGGCGAACAACTATGGCTACACCTTC.

The chain couples TRBV5-1 to TRBJ1-2; D is unclear. Germline CDR1 SGHRS, CDR2 YFSETQ. The CDR3 is 13 amino acids. V was pared by 2 bases and J by 3 bases, with 8 bases between. In DNA form, the CDR3 reads TGCGCCAGCAGCTTAGACAACCACTATGGCTACACCTTC. Encoded protein: CASSLDNHYGYTF.

The V gene is TRBV7-9, the J gene TRBJ1-5, with 8 positions matching TRBD1. The CDR3 loop spans 15 amino acids. V lost 5 bases to trimming and J lost 3 bases; unmatched junction nucleotides: 6. Germline values: CDR1 SEHNR, CDR2 FQNEAQ (reference sequence). The CDR3 region is CASSRSTGVNQPQHF. The CDR3 region has the DNA TGTGCCAGCAGCCGGTCGACAGGGGTCAATCAGCCCCAGCATTTT.

This rearrangement joins TRBV29-1 to TRBJ1-1; D remains unclear. Looked up from germline, CDR1 is SQVTM and CDR2 is ANQGSEA. The CDR3 has 11 residues. Trimming cost V 7 bases and J 1 base, with 7 bases left between them. CDR3 in amino acids: CSAEENTEAFF. The CDR3 region has the DNA TGCAGCGCCGAGGAGAACACTGAAGCTTTCTTT.

CDR3 sequence: CASSEAQSGSIYF. The CDR3 nucleotides are TGTGCCAGCAGTGAAGCGCAGTCAGGATCCATATATTTT. V is TRBV6-1 and J is TRBJ1-3; no clear D gene. The CDR3 totals 13 residues. Per the germline V gene, CDR1 is MNHNS and CDR2 is SASEGT. V dropped 0 bases and J dropped 11 bases, with 11 bases sitting between them.

This chain joins TRBV4-3 and TRBJ2-1; 8 bases agree with TRBD2. The CDR3 length is 17 residues. The ends lost 0 bases at V and 6 bases at J; junction bases unmatched: 10. Germline loops: CDR1 LGHNA, CDR2 YSLEER. DNA for the CDR3: TGCGCCAGCAGCCAAGATCTAGTGGTAGCGGGGCCCAATGAGCAGTTCTTC. Its protein is CASSQDLVVAGPNEQFF.